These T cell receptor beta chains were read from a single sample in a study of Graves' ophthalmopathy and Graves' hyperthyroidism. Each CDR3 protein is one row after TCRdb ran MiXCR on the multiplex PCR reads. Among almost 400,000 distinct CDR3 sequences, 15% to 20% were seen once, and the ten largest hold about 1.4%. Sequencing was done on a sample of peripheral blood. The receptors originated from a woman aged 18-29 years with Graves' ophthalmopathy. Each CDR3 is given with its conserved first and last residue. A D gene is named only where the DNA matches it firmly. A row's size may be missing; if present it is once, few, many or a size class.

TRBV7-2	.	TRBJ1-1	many	TGTGCCAGCAGCTCAAGGAGGGAGGGCCCGAACACTGAAGCTTTCTTT	CASSSRREGPNTEAFF
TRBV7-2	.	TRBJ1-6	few	TGTGCCAGCAGCTTAAGGGCAGGGCTTCGGTCACCCCTCCACTTT	CASSLRAGLRSPLHF
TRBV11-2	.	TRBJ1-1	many	TGTGCCAGCAGCTTAGAAGTTCGGGTCACTGAAGCTTTCTTT	CASSLEVRVTEAFF
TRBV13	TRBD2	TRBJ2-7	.	TGTGCCAGCAGCAACAGCGGGGGAACCTACGAGCAGTACTTC	CASSNSGGTYEQYF
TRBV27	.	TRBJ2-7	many	TGTGCCAGCAGTTTTGGCCCAAAGCCCTACGAGCAGTACTTC	CASSFGPKPYEQYF
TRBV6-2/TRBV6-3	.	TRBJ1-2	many	TGTGCCAGCAGCTCATCTCGGGACTGGGGGCTCTATGGCTACACCTTC	CASSSSRDWGLYGYTF
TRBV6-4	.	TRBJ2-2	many	TGTGCCAGCAGTGATTGGGGCACCGGGGAGCTGTTTTTT	CASSDWGTGELFF
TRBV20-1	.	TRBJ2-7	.	TGCAGTGCTAACCAAAACGGGCGGGGCCTGGAAGACGAGCAGTACTTC	CSANQNGRGLEDEQYF
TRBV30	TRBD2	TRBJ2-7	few	TGTGCCTGGGGGGGGGGACACGAGCAGTACTTC	CAWGGGHEQYF
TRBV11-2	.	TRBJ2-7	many	TGTGCCAGCAGCTTAAGTGGGACTGCACCCTCCTACGAGCAGTACTTC	CASSLSGTAPSYEQYF
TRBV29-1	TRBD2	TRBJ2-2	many	TGCAGCGTGAGGGGTGCGGGAGTAACCGGGGAGCTGTTTTTT	CSVRGAGVTGELFF
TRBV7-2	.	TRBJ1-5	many	TGTGCCAGCAGCTTACTGCCAGGGGCATTCGGAAATAGCAATCAGCCCCAGCATTTT	CASSLLPGAFGNSNQPQHF
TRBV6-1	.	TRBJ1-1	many	TGTGCCAGCAGTGAGGTCCGGGAGGTAGCTTTCTTT	CASSEVREVAFF
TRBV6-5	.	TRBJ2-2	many	TGTGCCAGCAGTTGGGGAAGAGACACCGGGGAGCTGTTTTTT	CASSWGRDTGELFF
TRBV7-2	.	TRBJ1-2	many	TGTGCCAGCAGCTTAGTTTGGGGGGGAAGGAACTATGGCTACACCTTC	CASSLVWGGRNYGYTF
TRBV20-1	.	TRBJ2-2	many	TGCAGTGCCAGCCCGGGGAACACCGGGGAGCTGTTTTTT	CSASPGNTGELFF
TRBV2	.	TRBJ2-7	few	TGTGCCAGCATCTTTAGCTACGAGCAGTACTTC	CASIFSYEQYF
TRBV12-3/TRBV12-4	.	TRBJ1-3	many	TGTGCCAGCAGTTTCGTATCGCAGGGCTCTGGAAACACCATATATTTT	CASSFVSQGSGNTIYF
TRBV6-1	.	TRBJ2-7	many	TGTGCCAGCAGTGAAGGGGGAGCAGGAGACTACGAGCAGTACTTC	CASSEGGAGDYEQYF
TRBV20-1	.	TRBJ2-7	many	TGCAGTGCTAGAACAGGACTCTACGAGCAGTACTTC	CSARTGLYEQYF
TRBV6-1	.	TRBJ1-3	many	TGTGCCAGGGCTGAGGCGGGACCTCATTTT	CARAEAGPHF
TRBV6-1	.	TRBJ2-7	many	TGTGCCAGCAGTGAAGGCGGGACACCCAACTTC	CASSEGGTPNF
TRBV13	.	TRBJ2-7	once	TGTGCCAGCAGCTTCCCCGAGTCCTACGAGCAGTACTTC	CASSFPESYEQYF
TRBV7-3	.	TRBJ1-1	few	TGTGCCAGCAGCTTAGGGGACTCGTCGGCTGGAGCTTTCTTT	CASSLGDSSAGAFF
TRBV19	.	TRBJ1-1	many	TGTGCCAGTAGTATAGATCGGGGTATGAACACTGAAGCTTTCTTT	CASSIDRGMNTEAFF
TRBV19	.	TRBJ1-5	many	TGTGCCAGTAGTCCTGGGGCGAGGGTTAGCAATCAGCCCCAGCATTTT	CASSPGARVSNQPQHF
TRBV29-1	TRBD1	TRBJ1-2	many	TGCAGCGTGTCGCAGGGGGCTACTAACTATGGCTACACCTTC	CSVSQGATNYGYTF
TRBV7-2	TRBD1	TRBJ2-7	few	TGTGCCAGCTCCCCCCCCGACAGGGAATACGAGCAGTACTTC	CASSPPDREYEQYF
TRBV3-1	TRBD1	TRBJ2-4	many	TGTGCCAGCAGCCCGGGACAGGGACCCAAAAACATTCAGTACTTC	CASSPGQGPKNIQYF
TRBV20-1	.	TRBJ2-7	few	TGCAGTGCTAGCGGCCTAAAGGGAAAGGGCTCCTACGAGCAGTACTTC	CSASGLKGKGSYEQYF
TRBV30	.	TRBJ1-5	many	TGTGCCTGGAGTGTAGGCTGGGGGAGTGGCAATCAGCCCCAGCATTTT	CAWSVGWGSGNQPQHF
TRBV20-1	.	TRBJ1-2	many	TGCAGTGCCCCAAAAAACGACTACACCTTC	CSAPKNDYTF
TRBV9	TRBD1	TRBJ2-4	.	TGTGCCAGCAGCGTAGAAGGGACAGTCGACATTCAGTACTTC	CASSVEGTVDIQYF
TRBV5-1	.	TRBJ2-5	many	TGCGCCAGCAGCTTGGCCTCAGTCCAAGAGACCCAGTACTTC	CASSLASVQETQYF
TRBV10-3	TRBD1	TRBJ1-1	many	TGTGCCATCAGTGAGATGCGAACCGGGACAGGCGCTCATTCGAGCACTGAAGCTTTCTTT	CAISEMRTGTGAHSSTEAFF
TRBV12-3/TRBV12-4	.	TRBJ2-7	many	TGTGCCAGCAGTTTGAGGAGGCAGACCTACGAGCAGTACTTC	CASSLRRQTYEQYF
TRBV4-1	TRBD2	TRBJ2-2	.	TGCGCCAGCAGCCCAAGAGTAGCGGGAGCGGGCGGGGAGCTGTTTTTT	CASSPRVAGAGGELFF
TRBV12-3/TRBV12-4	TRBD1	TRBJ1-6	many	TGTGCCAGCAGTCCCCGGGACAGGAATAATTCACCCCTCCACTTT	CASSPRDRNNSPLHF
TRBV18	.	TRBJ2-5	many	TGTGCCAGCTCACCACGGCAAGTAGCGGAGACCCAGTACTTC	CASSPRQVAETQYF
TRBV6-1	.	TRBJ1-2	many	TGTGCCAGCAGTAAAGGGGAAGGGGGCTACACCTTC	CASSKGEGGYTF
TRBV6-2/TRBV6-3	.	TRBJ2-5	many	TGTGCCAGCAGTTACTCGGGCGTCGGGACCCAGTACTTC	CASSYSGVGTQYF
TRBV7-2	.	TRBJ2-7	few	TGTGCCAGCAGCATCCAGGGAGGTGAGCAGTACTTC	CASSIQGGEQYF
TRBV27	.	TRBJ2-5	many	TGTGCCAGCAGTTTCAGGGGCCAGCAAGAGACCCAGTACTTC	CASSFRGQQETQYF
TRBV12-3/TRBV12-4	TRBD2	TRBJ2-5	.	TGTGCCAGCAGTCAGCGGTCTAGCGGGACCGGGACCCAGTACTTC	CASSQRSSGTGTQYF
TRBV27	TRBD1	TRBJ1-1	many	TGTGCCAGCAGTTTCCCACCCGGACAGGGTAACACTGAAGCTTTCTTT	CASSFPPGQGNTEAFF
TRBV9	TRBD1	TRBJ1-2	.	TGTGCCAGCAGCCCATCGGGACAGCCTAACTATGGCTACACCTTC	CASSPSGQPNYGYTF
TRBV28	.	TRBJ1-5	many	TGTGCCAGCAGTTGGGAGGGAGGAGGGAGCAATCAGCCCCAGCATTTT	CASSWEGGGSNQPQHF
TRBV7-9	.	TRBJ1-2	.	TGTGCCAGCAGCTTAGCGAAGGCCGGGGCGGATGGCTACACCTTC	CASSLAKAGADGYTF
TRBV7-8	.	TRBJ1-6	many	TGTGCCAGCAGCTCCCCCGGACGGACCAATTCACCCCTCCACTTT	CASSSPGRTNSPLHF
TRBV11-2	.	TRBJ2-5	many	TGTGCCAGCAGCTTTGGCCTTGGGGTCGGTACGTCCGAAACCCAGTACTTC	CASSFGLGVGTSETQYF
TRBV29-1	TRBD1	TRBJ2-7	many	TGCAGCGTTGAAGTAACCGGACAGGGGGTATTAGAGCAGTACTTC	CSVEVTGQGVLEQYF
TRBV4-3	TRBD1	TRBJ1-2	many	TGCGCCAGCAGCCAAGATAACAGGGGAAACTATGGCTACACCTTC	CASSQDNRGNYGYTF
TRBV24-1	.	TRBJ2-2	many	TGTGCCACCAGTGATGTGGGACAGAACACCGGGGAGCTGTTTTTT	CATSDVGQNTGELFF
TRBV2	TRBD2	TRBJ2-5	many	TGTGCCAGCAGTGAAGAAGTTTTTACTAGCGGGATAGAGACCCAGTACTTC	CASSEEVFTSGIETQYF